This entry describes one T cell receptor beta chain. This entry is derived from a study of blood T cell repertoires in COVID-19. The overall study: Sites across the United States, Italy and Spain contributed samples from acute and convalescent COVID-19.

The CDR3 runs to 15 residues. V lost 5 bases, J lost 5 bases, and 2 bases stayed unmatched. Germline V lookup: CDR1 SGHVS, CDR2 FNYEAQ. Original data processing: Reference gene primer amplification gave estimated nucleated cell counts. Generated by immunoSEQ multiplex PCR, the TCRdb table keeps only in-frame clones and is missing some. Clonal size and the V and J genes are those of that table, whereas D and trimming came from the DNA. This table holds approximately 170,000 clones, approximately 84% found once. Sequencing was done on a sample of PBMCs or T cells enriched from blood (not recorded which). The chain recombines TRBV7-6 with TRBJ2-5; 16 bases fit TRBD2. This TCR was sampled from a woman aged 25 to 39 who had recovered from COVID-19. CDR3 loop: CASSRGLAGGETQYF. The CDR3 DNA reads TGTGCCAGCAGCCGGGGACTAGCGGGAGGGGAGACCCAGTACTTC.